This T cell receptor beta chain was recovered during a study of blood T cell repertoires in COVID-19. The wider study: Some COVID-19 samples were acute and others convalescent; all came from the United States, Italy and Spain.

Sequencing was performed with immunoSEQ multiplex PCR; in TCRdb, only in-frame clones are kept and a portion is missing. The sample shows about 90,000 clones, more than 80% of them seen only once. The germline V gene has CDR1 ENHRY and CDR2 SYGVKD. Trimming cost V 5 bases and J 0 bases, with 7 bases left between them. The CDR3 extends over 14 amino acids. Material: peripheral blood. This TCR was recovered from a woman between 70 and 85 years old with acute or convalescent COVID-19. This chain connects TRBV10-3 to TRBJ2-2; TRBD2 might be the D (6 bases). CDR3: CAISSGPNTGELFF. The CDR3 nucleotides are TGTGCCATCAGTAGCGGGCCGAACACCGGGGAGCTGTTTTTT.